This T cell receptor (beta chain) was documented in a study of vaccination effects on CD4 cells after COVID-19. V was trimmed by 3 bases and J by 0 bases, leaving 12 bases between them. From germline, CDR1 is LNHDA and CDR2 SQIVND (reference sequence). The CDR3 runs 16 residues. Ahead of sequencing, the ViraFEST assay grew antigen-specific CD4+ T cells using viral peptide pools. It was after approximately 10 days of culture that CD4+ T cells were isolated. Infection dated between March and December 2020, before the Alpha, Beta and Delta variants reached the United States. As regards this clone: Antigen unknown.

Some clones are missing from TCRdb's copy, which holds only in-frame ones; the method was immunoSEQ multiplex PCR. Among around 26,000 clones listed, approximately 80% were seen once. This TCR came from a human donor who had a prior SARS-CoV-2 infection. The sequenced sample was CD4+ T cells from PBMCs cultured with HCoV-NL63 spike peptides, obtained before COVID-19 vaccination. The chain joins TRBV19 to TRBJ2-1; no clear D gene. CDR3 protein: CASSINRASSYNEQFF. The CDR3 nucleotides are TGTGCCAGTAGTATTAACCGGGCCTCCTCCTACAATGAGCAGTTCTTC.